This T cell receptor beta chain derives from a study of response to subunit inactivated influenza vaccine. This clonotype was counted ten times or more. The antigen is unknown. MiXCR, applied by TCRdb to the RT-PCR reads, yields one record per CDR3 protein. The data hold 200,000 to 300,000 distinct CDR3 sequences, with more than 10% observed a single time. This CDR3 spans 19 amino acids. In germline, CDR1 is MNHNS, CDR2 SASEGT. The ends were cut back, 6 bases at V and 0 bases at J, with 23 bases in the middle. General study results and limits: The authors put forward the suggestion that each seasonal influenza vaccination may bring in only a limited number of new T cells.

The TCR was taken from a man aged 45 to 65 who received an inactivated influenza vaccine. The source material was non-naive T cells sorted from PBMCs, sampled 14 to 15 days before vaccination. J is TRBJ2-2 and V is TRBV6-1; TRBD2 is a possible D gene (5 bases). The CDR3 sequence is CASSTAWLRLSTNTGELFF. CDR3 nucleotides: TGTGCCAGCAGCACCGCCTGGTTGAGACTATCGACGAACACCGGGGAGCTGTTTTTT.